This T cell receptor beta chain was observed in a study of graft-versus-host responses after intestinal transplantation. Study findings and constraints: Present in recipient marrow, GvH clones included some that appeared first in ileum or blood. Association was observed between peak circulating GvH clone levels and early post-transplant HvG declines.

Tissue from the graft was processed to free its intraepithelial and lamina propria lymphocytes. The repertoire was sequenced with immunoSEQ multiplex PCR; TCRdb's copy has only in-frame clones and lacks some. The repertoire holds approximately 37,000 clones, roughly 87% seen once, with about 20% in the top ten. The CDR3 loop spans 14 amino acids. Trimming at V came to 6 bases and at J to 5 bases, leaving 9 bases not matched to a gene. CDR1 MNHEY and CDR2 SVGAGI come from the germline V gene. As concerns this clone: Antigen: not known.

This sequence joins TRBV6-5 and TRBJ2-5; 7 nucleotides align to TRBD1. This clonotype was obtained from a human patient who received an intestinal transplant, so some T cells may come from the graft donor. The sample here was ileum tissue, taken roughly 200 days after intestinal transplant. CDR3 nucleotide sequence: TGTGCCAGCAGCCGACAGGGTTTAGAGGAGACCCAGTACTTC. Translation: CASSRQGLEETQYF.